The clone carrying this TCR beta chain was observed at least ten times. Its antigen is as yet unknown. The V gene's germline CDR1 is SNHLY and CDR2 FYNNEI. CDR3 size: 14 residues. Germline trimming cut 6 bases from V and 0 bases from J; bases unmatched to any gene: 2. These data belong to a study of shared clonotypes between healthy human individuals. Study observations and caveats: Larger estimated richness was generally seen in naive subsets than in memory subsets. The study found lower generation probabilities in non-shared clonotypes than in those shared by all four donors.

The assay was immunoSEQ multiplex PCR, and TCRdb's table has in-frame clones only and misses some. There are about 1 million clones in the sample; around four fifths occur only once, and 1.4% lies in the top ten. None of the donors, who were healthy HIV-negative adults, had recently had acute infections or vaccinations. Specimen: memory CD4+ T cells sorted from blood. Specified subset: CD45RA-negative fraction. The receptor comes from a man younger than 35 in good health. The J gene is TRBJ1-3, the V gene TRBV2; 7 bases align to TRBD1. The CDR3 sequence is CASRGQSSGNTIYF. The CDR3 DNA sequence: TGTGCCAGCAGGGGACAGAGCTCTGGAAACACCATATATTTT.